The sequence of this T cell receptor (beta chain) was determined in a study of post-analysis software for immune sequencing data. Findings and limits, study-wide: About five TRBV segments appeared more often in patients than in controls, and TRBV5-6, TRBV5-1 and TRBV20-1 were among these.

The CDR3 totals 14 residues. The germline gives CDR1 SEHNR, CDR2 FQNEAQ (reference sequence). With 4 bases removed from V and 1 base from J, the gap between germline ends came to 10 bases. Comment on this clonotype: What it recognizes is unknown.

Unique molecular identifiers featured in each of the TCR beta cDNA libraries. Approximately 0.5 million cDNA molecules were recovered from an input of about 0.9 to 10 million T cells. TCRdb analysed the PCR reads with MiXCR anew, one entry per CDR3 protein. The sample records hundreds of thousands of distinct CDR3 sequences, approximately 59% being singletons. The receptor's source is a girl aged 2 to 10 with multiple sclerosis. The material sequenced was blood. The rearrangement uses TRBV7-9 and TRBJ1-1; no reliable D call. As DNA, the CDR3 is TGTGCCAGCAGCTATGAAGGTTGGAACACTGAAGCTTTCTTT. Encoded protein: CASSYEGWNTEAFF.